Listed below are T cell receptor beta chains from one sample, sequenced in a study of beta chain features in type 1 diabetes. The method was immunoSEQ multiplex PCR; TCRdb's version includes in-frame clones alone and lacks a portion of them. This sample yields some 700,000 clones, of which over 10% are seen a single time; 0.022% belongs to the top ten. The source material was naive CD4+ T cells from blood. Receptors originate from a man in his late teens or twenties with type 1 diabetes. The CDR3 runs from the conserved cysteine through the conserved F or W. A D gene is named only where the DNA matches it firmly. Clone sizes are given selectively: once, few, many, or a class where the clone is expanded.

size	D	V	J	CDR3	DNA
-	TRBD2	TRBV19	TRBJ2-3	CASGLAGGDTQYF	TGTGCCAGCGGACTAGCGGGGGGAGATACGCAGTATTTT
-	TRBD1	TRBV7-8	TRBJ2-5	CASRGGGGETQYF	TGTGCCAGCCGAGGGGGCGGTGGGGAGACCCAGTACTTC
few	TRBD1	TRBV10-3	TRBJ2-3	CATRGQGLSQRVDTQYF	TGTGCCACCAGGGGGCAGGGGCTCTCCCAGAGGGTAGATACGCAGTATTTT
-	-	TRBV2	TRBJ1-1	CASSGTALGTEAFF	TGTGCCAGCAGTGGCACCGCCCTGGGAACTGAAGCTTTCTTT
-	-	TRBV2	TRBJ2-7	CASRELLYEQYF	TGTGCCAGCAGGGAACTACTCTACGAGCAGTACTTC
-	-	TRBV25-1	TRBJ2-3	CASSERQLPPDTQYF	TGTGCCAGCAGTGAGAGGCAACTACCCCCAGATACGCAGTATTTT
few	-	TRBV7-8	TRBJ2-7	CASSFFGGSSYEQYF	TGTGCCAGCAGCTTCTTTGGTGGGAGCTCCTACGAGCAGTACTTC
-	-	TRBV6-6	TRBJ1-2	CASRDSEFYGYTF	TGTGCCAGCAGGGACAGCGAGTTTTATGGCTACACCTTC
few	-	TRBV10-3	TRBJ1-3	CAISESPGMGNTIYF	TGTGCCATCAGTGAGTCACCGGGGATGGGAAACACCATATATTTT
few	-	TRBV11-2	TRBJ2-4	CASSFGTADIQYF	TGTGCCAGCAGCTTCGGCACGGCCGACATTCAGTACTTC
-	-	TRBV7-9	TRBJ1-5	CASSPGGTLLTGQPQHF	TGTGCCAGCAGCCCGGGGGGTACACTTTTAACGGGACAGCCCCAGCATTTT
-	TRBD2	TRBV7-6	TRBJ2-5	CASSPQGLEETQYF	TGTGCCAGCAGCCCTCAGGGACTAGAAGAGACCCAGTACTTC
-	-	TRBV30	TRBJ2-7	CAWSSPYKSYEQYF	TGTGCCTGGAGTTCTCCCTATAAATCCTACGAGCAGTACTTC
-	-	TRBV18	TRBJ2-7	CASSGLYSYEQYF	TGTGCCAGCTCAGGGTTGTACTCCTACGAGCAGTACTTC
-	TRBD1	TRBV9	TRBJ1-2	CASSTTGRYGYTF	TGTGCCAGCAGCACGACAGGGCGCTATGGCTACACCTTC
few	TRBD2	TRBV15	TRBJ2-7	CATSSSGTPPYEQYF	TGTGCCACCAGCAGCAGCGGGACGCCGCCCTACGAGCAGTACTTC
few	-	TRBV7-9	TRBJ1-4	CASSLRVELFF	TGTGCCAGCAGCTTGAGAGTAGAACTGTTTTTT